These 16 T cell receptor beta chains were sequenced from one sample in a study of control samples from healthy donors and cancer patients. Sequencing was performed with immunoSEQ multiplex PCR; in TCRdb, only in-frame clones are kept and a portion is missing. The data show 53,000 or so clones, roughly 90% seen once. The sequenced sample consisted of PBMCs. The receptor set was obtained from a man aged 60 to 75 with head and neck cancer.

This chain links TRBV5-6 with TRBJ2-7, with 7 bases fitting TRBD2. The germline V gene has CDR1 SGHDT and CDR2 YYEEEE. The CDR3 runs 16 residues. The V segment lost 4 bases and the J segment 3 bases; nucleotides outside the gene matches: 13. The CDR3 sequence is CASSGWAGRGIYEQYF. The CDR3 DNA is TGTGCCAGCAGCGGTTGGGCGGGGCGGGGGATCTACGAGCAGTACTTC.

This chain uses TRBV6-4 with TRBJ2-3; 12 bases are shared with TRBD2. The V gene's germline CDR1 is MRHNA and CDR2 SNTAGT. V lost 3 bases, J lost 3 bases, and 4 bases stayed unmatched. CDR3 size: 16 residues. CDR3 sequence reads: CASSDSSGGATDTQYF. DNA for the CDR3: TGTGCCAGCAGTGATTCTAGCGGGGGGGCAACAGATACGCAGTATTTT.

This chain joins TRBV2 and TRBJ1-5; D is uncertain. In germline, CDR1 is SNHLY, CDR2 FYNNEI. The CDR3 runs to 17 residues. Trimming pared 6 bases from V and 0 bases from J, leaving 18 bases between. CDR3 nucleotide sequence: TGTGCCAGCAGCCCCCGGCGGGGAAGTTATAGCAATCAGCCCCAGCATTTT. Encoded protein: CASSPRRGSYSNQPQHF.

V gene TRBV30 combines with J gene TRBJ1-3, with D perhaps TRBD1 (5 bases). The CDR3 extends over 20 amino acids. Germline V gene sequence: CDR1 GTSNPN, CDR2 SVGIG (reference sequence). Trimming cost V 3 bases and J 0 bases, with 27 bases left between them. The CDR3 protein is CAWREFGGALIPYSGNTIYF. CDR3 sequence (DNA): TGTGCCTGGAGGGAATTCGGAGGGGCTCTCATTCCGTACTCTGGAAACACCATATATTTT.

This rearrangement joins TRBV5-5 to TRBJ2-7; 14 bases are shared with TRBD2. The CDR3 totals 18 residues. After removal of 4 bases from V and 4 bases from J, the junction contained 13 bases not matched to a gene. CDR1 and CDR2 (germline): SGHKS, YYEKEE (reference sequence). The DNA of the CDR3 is TGTGCCAGCAGCCATTCCACACTCGGGACTAGCGGGAGTTACGAGCAGTACTTC. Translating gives CASSHSTLGTSGSYEQYF.

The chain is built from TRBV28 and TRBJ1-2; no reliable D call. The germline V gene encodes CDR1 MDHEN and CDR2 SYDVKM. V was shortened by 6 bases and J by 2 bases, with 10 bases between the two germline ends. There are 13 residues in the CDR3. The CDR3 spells CASSPGGNYGYTF. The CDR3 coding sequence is TGTGCCAGCAGCCCGGGAGGGAACTATGGCTACACCTTC.

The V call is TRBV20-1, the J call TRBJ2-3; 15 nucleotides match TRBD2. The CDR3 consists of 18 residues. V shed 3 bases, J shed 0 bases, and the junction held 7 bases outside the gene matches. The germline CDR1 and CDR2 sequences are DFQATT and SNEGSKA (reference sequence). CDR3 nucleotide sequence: TGCAGTGCTAGTGGTGGACTAGCGGGGGGGGTCAGCACAGATACGCAGTATTTT. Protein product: CSASGGLAGGVSTDTQYF.

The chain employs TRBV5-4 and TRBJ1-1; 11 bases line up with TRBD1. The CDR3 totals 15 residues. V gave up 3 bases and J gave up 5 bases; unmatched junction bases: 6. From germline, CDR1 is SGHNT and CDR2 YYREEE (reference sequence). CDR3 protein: CASSSQDRGRTEAFF. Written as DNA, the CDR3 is TGTGCCAGCAGCTCTCAGGACAGGGGGCGAACTGAAGCTTTCTTT.

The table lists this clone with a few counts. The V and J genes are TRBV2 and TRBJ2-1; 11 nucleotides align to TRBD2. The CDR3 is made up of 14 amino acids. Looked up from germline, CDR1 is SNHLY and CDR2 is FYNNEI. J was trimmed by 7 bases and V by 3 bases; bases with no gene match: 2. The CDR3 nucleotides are TGTGCCAGCAGTGACACTAGCGGGGGAAATGAGCAGTTCTTC. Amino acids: CASSDTSGGNEQFF.

The DNA of the CDR3 is TGTGCCAGCAGCCTTTCCACCTTGCCAGATACGCAGTATTTT. Amino acids: CASSLSTLPDTQYF. The chain is built from TRBV4-2 and TRBJ2-3, with unresolved D. Germline loops: CDR1 LGHNA, CDR2 YNFKEQ. V shed 4 bases and J shed 4 bases, with 12 bases lying between them. The CDR3 totals 14 residues.

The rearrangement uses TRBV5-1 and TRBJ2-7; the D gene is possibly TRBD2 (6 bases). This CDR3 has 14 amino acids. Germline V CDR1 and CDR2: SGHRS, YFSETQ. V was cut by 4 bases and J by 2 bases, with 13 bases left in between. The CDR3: CASSGAGRTYEQYF. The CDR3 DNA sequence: TGCGCCAGCAGCGGAGCGGGCAGGACCTACGAGCAGTACTTC.

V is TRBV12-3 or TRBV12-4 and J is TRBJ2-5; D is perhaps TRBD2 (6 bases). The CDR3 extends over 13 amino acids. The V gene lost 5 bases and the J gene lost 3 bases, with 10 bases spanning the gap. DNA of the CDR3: TGTGCCAGCAGTCTGGGACTCGAAGAGACCCAGTACTTC. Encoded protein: CASSLGLEETQYF.

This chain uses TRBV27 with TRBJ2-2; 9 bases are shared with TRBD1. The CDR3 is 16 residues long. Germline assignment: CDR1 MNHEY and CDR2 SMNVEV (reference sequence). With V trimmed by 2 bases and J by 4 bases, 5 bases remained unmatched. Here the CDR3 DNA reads TGTGCCAGCAGTTTACGGGACAGGGCGCCCACCGGGGAGCTGTTTTTT. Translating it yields CASSLRDRAPTGELFF.

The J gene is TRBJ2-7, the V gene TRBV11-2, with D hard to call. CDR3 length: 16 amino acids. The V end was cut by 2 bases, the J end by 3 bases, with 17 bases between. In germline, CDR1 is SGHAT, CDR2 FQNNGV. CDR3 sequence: CASSLFPDGRIYEQYF. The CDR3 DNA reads TGTGCCAGCAGCTTATTCCCCGACGGACGGATCTACGAGCAGTACTTC.

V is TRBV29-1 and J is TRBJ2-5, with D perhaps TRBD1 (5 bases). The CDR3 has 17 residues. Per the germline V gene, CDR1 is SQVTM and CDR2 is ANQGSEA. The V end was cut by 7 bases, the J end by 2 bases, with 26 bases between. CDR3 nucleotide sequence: TGCAGCGCTACAGGTCCCGGACAACTTTTTGGACAAGAGACCCAGTACTTC. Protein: CSATGPGQLFGQETQYF.

This CDR3 reads CSAAGTSGRAGDEQYF. The CDR3 coding sequence is TGCAGCGCCGCCGGGACTAGCGGGAGGGCCGGGGACGAGCAGTACTTC. The J gene is TRBJ2-7, the V gene TRBV29-1; 16 nucleotides agree with TRBD2. The V segment lost 7 bases and the J segment 5 bases; nucleotides outside the gene matches: 11. CDR1 and CDR2 (germline): SQVTM, ANQGSEA. This CDR3 has 16 amino acids.